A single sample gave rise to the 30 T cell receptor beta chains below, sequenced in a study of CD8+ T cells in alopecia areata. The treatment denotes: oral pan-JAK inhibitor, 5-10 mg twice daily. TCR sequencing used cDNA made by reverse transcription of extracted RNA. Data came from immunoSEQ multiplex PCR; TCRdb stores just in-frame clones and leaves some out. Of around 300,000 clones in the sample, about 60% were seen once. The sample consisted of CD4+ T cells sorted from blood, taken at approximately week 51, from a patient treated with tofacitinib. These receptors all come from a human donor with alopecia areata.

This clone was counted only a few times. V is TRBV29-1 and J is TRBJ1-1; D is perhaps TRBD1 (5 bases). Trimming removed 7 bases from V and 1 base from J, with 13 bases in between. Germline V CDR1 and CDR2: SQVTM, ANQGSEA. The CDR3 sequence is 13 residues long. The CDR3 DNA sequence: TGCAGCGCTGGGAGGGGCGCGAACACTGAAGCTTTCTTT. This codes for CSAGRGANTEAFF.

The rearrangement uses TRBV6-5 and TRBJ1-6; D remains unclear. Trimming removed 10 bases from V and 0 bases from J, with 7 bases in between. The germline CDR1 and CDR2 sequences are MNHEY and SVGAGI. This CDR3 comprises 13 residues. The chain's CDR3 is CATRDSYNSPLHF. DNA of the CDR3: TGTGCCACCCGGGACTCCTATAATTCACCCCTCCACTTT.

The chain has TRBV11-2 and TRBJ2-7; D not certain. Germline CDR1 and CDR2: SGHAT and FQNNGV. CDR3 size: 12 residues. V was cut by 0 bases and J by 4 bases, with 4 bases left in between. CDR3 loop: CASSLDGYEQYF. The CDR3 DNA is TGTGCCAGCAGCTTAGATGGATACGAGCAGTACTTC.

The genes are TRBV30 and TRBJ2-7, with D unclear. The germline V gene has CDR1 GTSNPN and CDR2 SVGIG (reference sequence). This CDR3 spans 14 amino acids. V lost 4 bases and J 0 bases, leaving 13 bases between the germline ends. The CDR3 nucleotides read TGTGCCTGGACGCAGGACGTCTACTCCTACGAGCAGTACTTC. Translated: CAWTQDVYSYEQYF.

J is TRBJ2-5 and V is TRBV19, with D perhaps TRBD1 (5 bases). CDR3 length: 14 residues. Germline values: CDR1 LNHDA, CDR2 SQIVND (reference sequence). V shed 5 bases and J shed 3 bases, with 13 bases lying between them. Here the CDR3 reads CASSFSQQEETQYF. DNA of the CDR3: TGTGCCAGTAGTTTCTCCCAACAGGAAGAGACCCAGTACTTC.

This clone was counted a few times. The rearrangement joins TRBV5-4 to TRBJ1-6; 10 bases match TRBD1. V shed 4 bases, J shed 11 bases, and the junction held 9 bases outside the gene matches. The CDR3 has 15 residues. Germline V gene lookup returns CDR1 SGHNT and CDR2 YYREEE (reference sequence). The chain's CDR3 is CASSTVDRGRTPLHF. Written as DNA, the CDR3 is TGTGCCAGCAGCACCGTGGACAGGGGGAGAACACCCCTCCACTTT.

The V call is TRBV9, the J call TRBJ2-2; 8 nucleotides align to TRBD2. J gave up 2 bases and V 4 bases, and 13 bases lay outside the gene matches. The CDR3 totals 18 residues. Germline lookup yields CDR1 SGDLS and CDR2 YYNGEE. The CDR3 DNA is TGTGCCAGCAGCAAAGGGACTAGGACCAATCGAAACACCGGGGAGCTGTTTTTT. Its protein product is CASSKGTRTNRNTGELFF.

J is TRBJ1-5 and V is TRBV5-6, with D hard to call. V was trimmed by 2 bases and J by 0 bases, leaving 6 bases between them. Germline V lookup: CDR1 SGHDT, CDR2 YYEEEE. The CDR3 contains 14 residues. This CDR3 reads CASSLGNSNQPQHF. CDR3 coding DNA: TGTGCCAGCAGCTTAGGGAATAGCAATCAGCCCCAGCATTTT.

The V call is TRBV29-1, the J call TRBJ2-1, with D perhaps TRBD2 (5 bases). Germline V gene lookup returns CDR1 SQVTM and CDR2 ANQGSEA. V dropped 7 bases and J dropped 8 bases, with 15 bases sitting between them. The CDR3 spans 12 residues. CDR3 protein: CSAEVANDEQFF. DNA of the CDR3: TGCAGCGCGGAGGTAGCTAACGATGAGCAGTTCTTC.

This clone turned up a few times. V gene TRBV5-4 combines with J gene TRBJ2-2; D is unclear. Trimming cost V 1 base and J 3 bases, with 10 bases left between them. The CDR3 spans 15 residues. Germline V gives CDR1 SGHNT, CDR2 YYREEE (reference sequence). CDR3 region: CASSLTHGDTGELFF. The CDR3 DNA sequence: TGTGCCAGCAGCTTGACCCACGGCGACACCGGGGAGCTGTTTTTT.

The CDR3 is CASSQDQGTGEQFF. The CDR3 DNA is TGTGCCAGCAGCCAGGATCAGGGAACAGGAGAGCAGTTCTTC. J is TRBJ2-1 and V is TRBV4-2; the D gene is possibly TRBD1 (5 bases). Germline lookup yields CDR1 LGHNA and CDR2 YNFKEQ. Deletions cut 3 bases from V and 10 bases from J, with 16 bases between. The CDR3 runs to 14 residues.

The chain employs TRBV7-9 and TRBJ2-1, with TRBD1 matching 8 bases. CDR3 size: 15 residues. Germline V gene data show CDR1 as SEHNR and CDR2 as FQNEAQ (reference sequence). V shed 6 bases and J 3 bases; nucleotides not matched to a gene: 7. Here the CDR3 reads CASSPPGQVYNEQFF. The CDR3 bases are TGTGCCAGCAGTCCGCCGGGACAGGTCTACAATGAGCAGTTCTTC. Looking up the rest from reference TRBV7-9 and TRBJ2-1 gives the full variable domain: DTGVSQNPRHKITKRGQNVTFRCDPISEHNRLYWYRQTLGQGPEFLTYFQNEAQLEKSRLLSDRFSAERPKGSFSTLEIQRTEQGDSAMYLCASSPPGQVYNEQFFGPGTRLTVL.

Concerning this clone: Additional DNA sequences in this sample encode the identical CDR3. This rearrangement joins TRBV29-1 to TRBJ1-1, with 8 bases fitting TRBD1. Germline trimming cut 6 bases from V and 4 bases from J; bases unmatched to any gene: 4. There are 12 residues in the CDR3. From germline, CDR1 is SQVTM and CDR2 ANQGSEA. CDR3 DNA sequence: TGCAGCGTCGGACAGGGTGGCACTGAAGCTTTCTTT. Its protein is CSVGQGGTEAFF.

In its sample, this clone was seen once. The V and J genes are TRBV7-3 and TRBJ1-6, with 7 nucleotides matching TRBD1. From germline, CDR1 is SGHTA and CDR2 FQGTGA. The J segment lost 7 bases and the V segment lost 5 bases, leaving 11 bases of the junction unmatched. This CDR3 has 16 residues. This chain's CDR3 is CASSATMPGQNSPLHF. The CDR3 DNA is TGTGCCAGCAGCGCAACGATGCCGGGACAGAATTCACCCCTCCACTTT.

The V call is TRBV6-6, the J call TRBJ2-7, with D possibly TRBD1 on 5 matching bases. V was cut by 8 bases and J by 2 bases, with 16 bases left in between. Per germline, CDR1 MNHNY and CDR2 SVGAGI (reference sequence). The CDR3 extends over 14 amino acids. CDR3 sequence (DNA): TGTGCCAGCTGGGGCCGTGGGGCGACCTACGAGCAGTACTTC. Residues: CASWGRGATYEQYF.

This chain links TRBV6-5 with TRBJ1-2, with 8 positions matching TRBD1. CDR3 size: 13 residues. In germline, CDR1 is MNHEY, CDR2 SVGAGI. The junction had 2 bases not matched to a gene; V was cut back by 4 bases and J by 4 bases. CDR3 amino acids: CASSLTGAYGYTF. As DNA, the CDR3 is TGTGCCAGCAGTTTGACAGGGGCCTATGGCTACACCTTC.

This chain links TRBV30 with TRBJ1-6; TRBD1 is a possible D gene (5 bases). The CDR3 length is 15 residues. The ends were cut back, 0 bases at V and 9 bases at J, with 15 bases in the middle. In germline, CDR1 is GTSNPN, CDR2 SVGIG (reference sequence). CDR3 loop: CAWSVPGLLSSPLHF. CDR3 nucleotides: TGTGCCTGGAGTGTACCAGGGCTCTTAAGTTCACCCCTCCACTTT.

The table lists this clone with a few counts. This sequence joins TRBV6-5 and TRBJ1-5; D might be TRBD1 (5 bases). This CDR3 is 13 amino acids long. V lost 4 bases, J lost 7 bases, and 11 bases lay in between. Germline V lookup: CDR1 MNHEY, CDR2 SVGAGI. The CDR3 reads CASSLRGGQPQHF. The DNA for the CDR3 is TGTGCCAGCAGTTTAAGGGGTGGGCAGCCCCAGCATTTT.

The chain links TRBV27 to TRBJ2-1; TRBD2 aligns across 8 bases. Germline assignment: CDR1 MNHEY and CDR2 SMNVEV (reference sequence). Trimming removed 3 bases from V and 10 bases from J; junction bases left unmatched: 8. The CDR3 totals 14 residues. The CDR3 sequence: CASSLSGGPREQFF. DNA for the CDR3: TGTGCCAGCAGTTTGTCGGGGGGGCCGAGGGAGCAGTTCTTC.

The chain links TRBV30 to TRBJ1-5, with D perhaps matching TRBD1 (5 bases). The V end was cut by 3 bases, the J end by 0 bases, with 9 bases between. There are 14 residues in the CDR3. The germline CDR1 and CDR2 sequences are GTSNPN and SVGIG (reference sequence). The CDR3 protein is CAWRGQNSNQPQHF. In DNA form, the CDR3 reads TGTGCCTGGAGGGGGCAAAATAGCAATCAGCCCCAGCATTTT.

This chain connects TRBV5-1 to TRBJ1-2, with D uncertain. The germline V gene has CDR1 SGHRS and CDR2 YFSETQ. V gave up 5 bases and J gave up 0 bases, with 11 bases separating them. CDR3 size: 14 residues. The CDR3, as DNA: TGCGCCAGCAGGGAAAGTCCGACTAACTATGGCTACACCTTC. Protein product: CASRESPTNYGYTF.

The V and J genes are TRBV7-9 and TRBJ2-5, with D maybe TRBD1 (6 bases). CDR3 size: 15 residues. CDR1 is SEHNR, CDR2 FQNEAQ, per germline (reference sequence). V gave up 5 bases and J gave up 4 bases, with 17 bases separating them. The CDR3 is CASSPPAGERETQYF. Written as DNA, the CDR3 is TGTGCCAGCAGCCCCCCGGCAGGGGAGAGAGAGACCCAGTACTTC.

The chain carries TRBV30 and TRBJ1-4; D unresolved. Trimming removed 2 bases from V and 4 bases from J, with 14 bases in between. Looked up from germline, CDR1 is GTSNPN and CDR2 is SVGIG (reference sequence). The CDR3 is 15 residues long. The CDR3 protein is CAWSHQWALNEKLFF. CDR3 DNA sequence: TGTGCCTGGAGTCACCAGTGGGCACTTAATGAAAAACTGTTTTTT.

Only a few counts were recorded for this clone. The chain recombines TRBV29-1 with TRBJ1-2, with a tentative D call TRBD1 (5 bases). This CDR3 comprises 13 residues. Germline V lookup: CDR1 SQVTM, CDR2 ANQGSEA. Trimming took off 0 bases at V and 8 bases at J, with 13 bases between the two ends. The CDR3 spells CSVEEGGAGGYTF. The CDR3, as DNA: TGCAGCGTTGAAGAGGGCGGCGCAGGGGGCTACACCTTC.

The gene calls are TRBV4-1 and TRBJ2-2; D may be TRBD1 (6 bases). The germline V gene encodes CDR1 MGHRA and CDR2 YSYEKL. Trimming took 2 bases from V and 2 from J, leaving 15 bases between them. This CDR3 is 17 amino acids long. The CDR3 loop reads CASSQNKGVLNTGELFF. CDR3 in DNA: TGCGCCAGCAGCCAAAACAAGGGGGTCCTTAACACCGGGGAGCTGTTTTTT.

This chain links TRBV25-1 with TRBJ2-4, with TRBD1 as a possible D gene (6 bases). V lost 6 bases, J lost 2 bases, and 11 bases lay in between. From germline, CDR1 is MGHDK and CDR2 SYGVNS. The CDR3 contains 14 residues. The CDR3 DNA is TGTGCCAGCAGCCAGACAGGATCCAAAAACATTCAGTACTTC. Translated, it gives CASSQTGSKNIQYF.

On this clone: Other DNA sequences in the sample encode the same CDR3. CDR3 in DNA: TGTGCCTGGGGACAGAGTAGCAATCAGCCCCAGCATTTT. Its protein is CAWGQSSNQPQHF. This chain uses TRBV30 with TRBJ1-5, with D possibly matching TRBD1 (6 bases). Per the germline V gene, CDR1 is GTSNPN and CDR2 is SVGIG (reference sequence). Deletions cut 5 bases from V and 0 bases from J, with 8 bases between. This CDR3 has 13 amino acids.

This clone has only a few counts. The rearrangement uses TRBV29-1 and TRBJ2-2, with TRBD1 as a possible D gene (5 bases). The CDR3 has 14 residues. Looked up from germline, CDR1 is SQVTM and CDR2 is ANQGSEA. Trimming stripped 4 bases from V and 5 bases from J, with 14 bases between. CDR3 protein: CSVGSRVGTGELFF. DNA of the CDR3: TGCAGCGTTGGCAGCAGGGTAGGAACCGGGGAGCTGTTTTTT.

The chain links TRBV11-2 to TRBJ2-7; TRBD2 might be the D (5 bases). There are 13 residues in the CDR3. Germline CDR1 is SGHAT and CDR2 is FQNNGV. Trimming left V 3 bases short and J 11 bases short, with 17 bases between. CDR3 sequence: CASSLNAAGEKYF. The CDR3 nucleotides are TGTGCCAGCAGCTTGAATGCGGCTGGGGAGAAGTACTTC.

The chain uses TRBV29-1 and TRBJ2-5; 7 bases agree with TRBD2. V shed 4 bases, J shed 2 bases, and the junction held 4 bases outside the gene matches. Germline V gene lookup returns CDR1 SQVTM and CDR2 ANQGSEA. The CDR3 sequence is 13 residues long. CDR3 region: CSVARGVQETQYF. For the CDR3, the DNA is TGCAGCGTTGCCCGGGGGGTACAAGAGACCCAGTACTTC.